The entry below gives a single T cell receptor (beta chain) sequence along with its context. What it binds is unknown. Between the trimmed V and J ends, which lost 1 base and 7 bases, there was a span of 14 bases. The CDR3 contains 15 residues. Germline lookup yields CDR1 LGHNA and CDR2 YSLEER. It was with unique molecular identifiers that the TCRbeta library was prepared. TCRdb processed the PCR reads anew with MiXCR; each CDR3 protein has one entry. The data show about 78,000 distinct CDR3 sequences, with 13% to 15% seen just once and 25% to 35% held by the top ten. The data were obtained in a study of T-cell reconstitution after alpha-beta-depleted transplantation in children. General observations from the study: From newly produced T cells came most of the T-cell counts and diversity one year after transplant. At day 60, the high TCRbeta diversity found in some patients originated from recipient T cells and thymic progenitors that had survived. It was reported that alpha-beta T cells came from several hundred expanded graft clones (about two months after transplant).

The chain joins TRBV4-3 to TRBJ2-1; perhaps TRBD1 as D (6 bases). The source is a male patient aged 2 to 10 who had a stem cell transplant for acute lymphoblastic leukemia, so the T cells may come from the graft donor. The sequencing here drew on PBMCs, mostly from graft donor cells, taken 180 days after TCRalphabeta/CD19-depleted stem cell transplant. The chain's CDR3 is CASSQAKGVGNEQFF. CDR3 nucleotide sequence: TGCGCCAGCAGCCAAGCAAAGGGGGTCGGGAATGAGCAGTTCTTC.